Below, 17 T cell receptor beta chains from the same sample are listed, as sequenced in a study of blood T cells in healthy people across ages. Alongside a J-beta primer mix, a sample-barcoded 5' primer served in a second PCR lasting about 7 to 12 cycles. TCRdb redid the calling of the 5' RACE reads with MiXCR, one entry per CDR3 protein. The sample shows 650,000 to 950,000 distinct CDR3 sequences, around 42% of them seen only once. Sequencing used blood. The source is a man aged 60-69 years in good health.

This chain connects TRBV9 to TRBJ2-5, with unresolved D. The germline V gene has CDR1 SGDLS and CDR2 YYNGEE. V was trimmed by 2 bases and J by 2 bases, leaving 10 bases between them. There are 14 residues in the CDR3. As DNA, the CDR3 is TGTGCCAGCAGCGTGTCGGGCCTTCAAGAGACCCAGTACTTC. Translation: CASSVSGLQETQYF.

V gene TRBV5-5 combines with J gene TRBJ1-6; 7 bases align to TRBD1. CDR1 and CDR2 (germline): SGHKS, YYEKEE (reference sequence). V gave up 1 base and J gave up 7 bases; unmatched junction bases: 11. The CDR3 spans 17 residues. CDR3 in DNA: TGTGCCAGCAGCTTGTTCGGGACAGCCACCACCAATTCACCCCTCCACTTT. This codes for CASSLFGTATTNSPLHF.

There are many counts of this clonotype. The chain employs TRBV5-1 and TRBJ2-7; D might be TRBD1 or TRBD2, each matching 5 bases. Germline CDR1 is SGHRS and CDR2 is YFSETQ. CDR3 size: 14 residues. V was pared by 1 base and J by 1 base, with 9 bases between. This CDR3 is CASSLYGASYEQYF. The CDR3 coding sequence is TGCGCCAGCAGCTTGTACGGGGCTTCCTACGAGCAGTACTTC.

This chain connects TRBV6-4 to TRBJ2-1, with 9 bases aligning to TRBD2. The CDR3 contains 16 residues. V was clipped by 2 bases and J by 3 bases; unmatched bases: 5. From germline, CDR1 is MRHNA and CDR2 SNTAGT. CDR3 nucleotide sequence: TGTGCCAGCAGTGACGGGCGGGGGGGCCTCTACAATGAGCAGTTCTTC. Translated: CASSDGRGGLYNEQFF.

The rearrangement joins TRBV12-3 or TRBV12-4 to TRBJ1-2; TRBD1 might be the D (5 bases). The CDR3 spans 14 residues. The V end lost 5 bases, the J end lost 5 bases, and 15 bases lay between the germline ends. CDR3 coding DNA: TGTGCCAGCAGTCTAGAGGGACGGGAGTATGGCTACACCTTC. As protein: CASSLEGREYGYTF.

The V call is TRBV6-5, the J call TRBJ1-2; D is possibly TRBD1 (5 bases). The CDR3 has 14 residues. Trimming left V 2 bases short and J 0 bases short, with 7 bases between. Germline V lookup: CDR1 MNHEY, CDR2 SVGAGI. This CDR3 is CASSYQGANYGYTF. In DNA, the CDR3 is TGTGCCAGCAGTTACCAAGGGGCTAACTATGGCTACACCTTC.

The chain is built from TRBV28 and TRBJ1-6; the D gene is possibly TRBD1 (6 bases). This CDR3 has 15 residues. CDR1 is MDHEN and CDR2 is SYDVKM in the germline V gene. CDR3 residues: CATQPGAEYNSPLHF. CDR3 DNA sequence: TGTGCTACTCAACCGGGGGCAGAATATAATTCACCCCTCCACTTT.

This clonotype was observed a few times. The gene calls are TRBV7-9 and TRBJ2-3; 12 bases match TRBD2. With 5 bases clipped from V and 0 bases from J, the junction kept 3 bases outside the gene matches. The CDR3 loop spans 16 amino acids. CDR1 is SEHNR, CDR2 FQNEAQ, per germline (reference sequence). CDR3 nucleotides: TGTGCCAGCAGCATGACTAGCGGGGGTAGCACAGATACGCAGTATTTT. Its translation is CASSMTSGGSTDTQYF. Together with reference TRBV7-9 and TRBJ2-3, the CDR3 gives the full variable domain: DTGVSQNPRHKITKRGQNVTFRCDPISEHNRLYWYRQTLGQGPEFLTYFQNEAQLEKSRLLSDRFSAERPKGSFSTLEIQRTEQGDSAMYLCASSMTSGGSTDTQYFGPGTRLTVL.

This clonotype has more than one count but fewer than ten. The chain uses TRBV14 and TRBJ1-1, with D uncertain. This CDR3 spans 16 amino acids. In germline, CDR1 is SGHDN, CDR2 FVKESK. Trimming removed 0 bases at V and 2 bases at J, with 13 bases between. The CDR3 DNA follows: TGTGCCAGCAGCCAAGATCTCGGCCGGCTCAACACTGAAGCTTTCTTT. Encoded protein: CASSQDLGRLNTEAFF. Variable domain in full (rest from reference TRBV14 and TRBJ1-1): EAGVTQFPSHSVIEKGQTVTLRCDPISGHDNLYWYRRVMGKEIKFLLHFVKESKQDESGMPNNRFLAERTGGTYSTLKVQPAELEDSGVYFCASSQDLGRLNTEAFFGQGTRLTVV.

About this clonotype: A read error may account for a junction end that differs from germline. This CDR3 is CASSQDLWSGAYNKQFF. The CDR3 coding sequence is TGCGCCAGCAGCCAAGATCTTTGGAGCGGGGCCTACAATAAGCAGTTCTTC. V usage is TRBV4-1 and J usage is TRBJ2-1; 7 bases agree with TRBD2. Germline CDR1 MGHRA, CDR2 YSYEKL. The CDR3 is 17 amino acids.

V usage is TRBV28 and J usage is TRBJ2-3, with D perhaps TRBD1 or TRBD2 (6 bases each). The CDR3 has 17 residues. CDR1 MDHEN and CDR2 SYDVKM come from the germline V gene. V was cut by 3 bases and J by 0 bases, with 16 bases left in between. The CDR3 is CASSFLDGGHSTDTQYF. The DNA of the CDR3 is TGTGCCAGCAGTTTTTTAGATGGGGGGCATAGCACAGATACGCAGTATTTT.

The J gene is TRBJ2-7, the V gene TRBV7-2; D is unresolved. The germline V and J ends were trimmed by 1 base and 3 bases, with 10 bases remaining between them. The CDR3 spans 14 residues. Per germline, CDR1 SGHTA and CDR2 FQGNSA. The CDR3 is CASSLGGTIYEQYF. CDR3 coding DNA: TGTGCCAGCAGCTTAGGTGGCACCATCTACGAGCAGTACTTC.

The CDR3 DNA reads as TGTGCCAGCAGCCCAATGTCGGGACAGGGGGCTAGCTCCAAAAACATTCAGTACTTC. As protein: CASSPMSGQGASSKNIQYF. This sequence joins TRBV11-3 and TRBJ2-4; 12 bases agree with TRBD1. The junction had 13 bases not matched to a gene; V was cut back by 5 bases and J by 2 bases. The CDR3 totals 19 residues. Germline CDR1 is SGHNT and CDR2 is YENEEA.

With regard to this clonotype: At one of its ends the junction is not consistent with the germline gene, which may arise from a read error. J is TRBJ2-7 and V is TRBV28; TRBD1 aligns across 8 bases. From germline, CDR1 is MDHEN and CDR2 SYDVKM. The CDR3 consists of 14 residues. CDR3 coding DNA: TGTGCCGGCAGAGCAACAGGGGGTCCCTACGAGCAGTACTTC. It codes for CAGRATGGPYEQYF.

In its sample, this clonotype was seen a few times. The chain recombines TRBV5-6 with TRBJ2-3; possible D gene TRBD2, 5 bases. V was clipped by 4 bases and J by 0 bases, with 12 bases between them. CDR1 is SGHDT, CDR2 YYEEEE, per germline. CDR3 length: 15 residues. CDR3 in DNA: TGTGCCAGCAGCCCCGGGGTGGCTAGCACAGATACGCAGTATTTT. Protein: CASSPGVASTDTQYF.

This clonotype was recorded once. The chain joins TRBV7-2 to TRBJ2-5; D is unclear. The CDR3 runs 18 residues. V was trimmed by 1 base and J by 2 bases, leaving 20 bases between them. Germline CDR1 is SGHTA and CDR2 is FQGNSA. CDR3 sequence reads: CASSLGACTSGHQETQYF. CDR3 in DNA: TGTGCCAGCAGCTTAGGGGCATGCACCTCGGGCCATCAAGAGACCCAGTACTTC.

The chain has TRBV25-1 and TRBJ1-5; D is uncertain. There are 14 residues in the CDR3. Germline V gives CDR1 MGHDK, CDR2 SYGVNS. V was cut by 9 bases and J by 2 bases, with 14 bases left in between. CDR3 amino acids: CASPRGNGNQPQHF. The CDR3 nucleotides read TGTGCCAGTCCCCGGGGAAACGGCAATCAGCCCCAGCATTTT.